The 25 T cell receptor beta chains reported below all come from one sample, sequenced in a study of CD8 T cells in ankylosing spondylitis. TCRdb reprocessed the 5' RACE reads via MiXCR and lists one record per CDR3 protein. The sample contains some 33,000 distinct CDR3 sequences, 12% to 15% of which appear only once. The specimen sequenced was blood. Receptor source: a male donor with ankylosing spondylitis or in good health (not recorded which).

This clonotype was counted a few times. The rearrangement joins TRBV12-3 or TRBV12-4 to TRBJ2-2; perhaps TRBD2 as D (7 bases). The CDR3 is 14 residues long. The V and J ends lost 7 bases and 4 bases respectively, with 13 bases between them. The CDR3 bases are TGTGCCAGCATGGTAGGGGGGGGCACCGGGGAGCTGTTTTTT. Its protein product is CASMVGGGTGELFF.

This clonotype was detected ten times or more. The rearrangement joins TRBV5-5 to TRBJ2-2; 9 bases match TRBD1. Germline V lookup: CDR1 SGHKS, CDR2 YYEKEE (reference sequence). V trimming: 4 bases; J trimming: 4 bases; junction bases outside the gene matches: 8. There are 16 residues in the CDR3. CDR3 sequence reads: CASSIGQGPGTGELFF. The CDR3 nucleotides are TGTGCCAGCAGCATAGGACAGGGGCCTGGCACCGGGGAGCTGTTTTTT.

This clonotype was picked up a small number of times. This chain joins TRBV3-1 and TRBJ2-5; 12 bases fit TRBD2. The CDR3 has 16 amino acids. The germline CDR1 and CDR2 sequences are LGHDT and YNNKEL (reference sequence). Trimming cost V 0 bases and J 3 bases; bases outside gene matches: 2. This CDR3 reads CASSQERTSGKETQYF. CDR3 bases: TGTGCCAGCAGCCAAGAGCGGACTAGCGGGAAAGAGACCCAGTACTTC.

In this sample, this clonotype turned up a few times. The rearrangement links TRBV7-9 to TRBJ2-3, with D possibly TRBD2 on 7 matching bases. Trimming cost V 3 bases and J 2 bases, with 9 bases left between them. Germline V gene sequence: CDR1 SEHNR, CDR2 FQNEAQ (reference sequence). This CDR3 has 14 residues. CDR3 protein: CASSLGGPTDTQYF. DNA for the CDR3: TGTGCCAGCAGCTTGGGGGGGCCCACAGATACGCAGTATTTT.

The chain uses TRBV4-3 and TRBJ2-3; maybe TRBD1 (5 bases). CDR1 LGHNA and CDR2 YSLEER come from the germline V gene. CDR3 length: 14 residues. V was pared by 0 bases and J by 4 bases, with 8 bases between. The CDR3 protein is CASSQDPRADTQYF. The CDR3 nucleotides are TGCGCCAGCAGCCAAGATCCCAGGGCAGATACGCAGTATTTT.

This sequence joins TRBV29-1 and TRBJ2-5; 8 bases agree with TRBD1. V lost 6 bases and J lost 1; bases outside the gene matches: 4. The V gene's germline CDR1 is SQVTM and CDR2 ANQGSEA. This CDR3 has 13 amino acids. The CDR3 coding sequence is TGCAGCGTCAAAGGACAGGGCCAAGAGACCCAGTACTTC. Protein: CSVKGQGQETQYF.

This clonotype was detected a few times. V gene TRBV4-3 combines with J gene TRBJ2-2; 7 nucleotides agree with TRBD2. The germline V gene has CDR1 LGHNA and CDR2 YSLEER. The CDR3 sequence is 16 residues long. V gave up 4 bases and J gave up 0 bases; unmatched junction bases: 5. The CDR3 sequence is CASSRAGLTNTGELFF. DNA of the CDR3: TGCGCCAGCAGCCGAGCGGGACTAACGAACACCGGGGAGCTGTTTTTT.

The CDR3 DNA reads as TGTGCCAGCAGTTTGAGATACGGGGACTTCACAGATACGCAGTATTTT. It codes for CASSLRYGDFTDTQYF. The rearrangement uses TRBV27 and TRBJ2-3; tentative D call: TRBD2 (6 bases). From germline, CDR1 is MNHEY and CDR2 SMNVEV (reference sequence). CDR3 length equals 16 residues. Trimming pared 3 bases from V and 2 bases from J, leaving 15 bases between.

The V call is TRBV2, the J call TRBJ2-2, with TRBD2 as a possible D gene (6 bases). The germline CDR1 and CDR2 sequences are SNHLY and FYNNEI. Trimming cost V 8 bases and J 1 base, with 17 bases left between them. The CDR3 has 16 residues. The CDR3 sequence is CASSFRDSQNTGELFF. CDR3 nucleotide sequence: TGTGCCAGCTCCTTTCGGGACTCGCAGAACACCGGGGAGCTGTTTTTT.

This clonotype came up a few times. The J gene is TRBJ1-4, the V gene TRBV4-3, with D unresolved. The CDR3 consists of 16 residues. Germline V gives CDR1 LGHNA, CDR2 YSLEER. V dropped 1 base and J dropped 3 bases, with 12 bases sitting between them. The CDR3 DNA reads as TGCGCCAGCAGCCAAGGGACGGGTGAGGCTAATGAAAAACTGTTTTTT. Protein: CASSQGTGEANEKLFF.

The J gene is TRBJ2-3, the V gene TRBV20-1; 7 bases are a match to TRBD2. CDR1 and CDR2 (germline): DFQATT, SNEGSKA (reference sequence). This CDR3 has 13 amino acids. The V segment lost 8 bases and the J segment 2 bases; nucleotides outside the gene matches: 7. The CDR3 DNA reads as TGCAGTTGGCGGGAGACGGTCACAGATACGCAGTATTTT. Protein product: CSWRETVTDTQYF.

This clonotype was recorded a few times. The chain carries TRBV7-2 and TRBJ2-1; 9 bases fit TRBD2. CDR3 length: 15 residues. The V and J ends lost 5 bases and 7 bases, in that order; junction bases with no gene match: 9. Germline CDR1 is SGHTA and CDR2 is FQGNSA. The CDR3 is CASSPGAGGGNEQFF. In DNA form, the CDR3 reads TGTGCCAGCAGCCCGGGTGCGGGAGGGGGTAATGAGCAGTTCTTC.

This clonotype has only a few counts. V gene TRBV23-1 combines with J gene TRBJ2-1, with 10 bases fitting TRBD2. TRBV23-1 is an ORF for which the function is uncertain. V trimming: 2 bases; J trimming: 3 bases; junction bases outside the gene matches: 4. The CDR3 sequence is 16 residues long. CDR3 DNA: TGCGCCAGCAGTCAAGGAACTAGCGGGAACTACAATGAGCAGTTCTTC. Amino acid sequence: CASSQGTSGNYNEQFF.

This clonotype came up a few times. This chain connects TRBV7-2 to TRBJ1-6; the D gene is possibly TRBD1 (5 bases). This CDR3 spans 14 amino acids. CDR1 is SGHTA, CDR2 FQGNSA, per germline. Deletions cut 5 bases from V and 12 bases from J, with 17 bases between. The CDR3 nucleotides read TGTGCCAGCAGCCCCGTGCAGGGCCGAGAACCCCTCCACTTT. As protein: CASSPVQGREPLHF. The full variable domain, its missing parts supplied by reference TRBV7-2 and TRBJ1-6, is GAGVSQSPSNKVTEKGKDVELRCDPISGHTALYWYRQSLGQGLEFLIYFQGNSAPDKSGLPSDRFSAERTGGSVSTLTIQRTQQEDSAVYLCASSPVQGREPLHFGNGTRLTVT.

In this sample, this clonotype turned up many times. The rearrangement links TRBV20-1 to TRBJ1-2; no firm D call. CDR1 and CDR2 (germline): DFQATT, SNEGSKA (reference sequence). This CDR3 contains 15 residues. V lost 5 bases and J lost 0, with 16 bases in between. The CDR3 DNA follows: TGCAGTGCTTTCGATGGAGAGGCCACTAACTATGGCTACACCTTC. It codes for CSAFDGEATNYGYTF.

At least ten counts were recorded for this clonotype. The gene calls are TRBV27 and TRBJ2-1; D is undetermined. The CDR3 extends over 15 amino acids. Germline CDR1 reads MNHEY; CDR2 reads SMNVEV (reference sequence). The V end was cut by 6 bases, the J end by 3 bases, with 15 bases between. CDR3: CASRALGLIYNEQFF. The CDR3 DNA follows: TGTGCCAGCAGGGCCCTTGGGCTGATCTACAATGAGCAGTTCTTC.

CDR3 sequence reads: CASSFPNDVGIQYF. Here the CDR3 DNA reads TGTGCCAGCAGCTTCCCCAACGACGTGGGCATTCAGTACTTC. This chain joins TRBV5-5 and TRBJ2-4; unclear D gene. Germline assignment: CDR1 SGHKS and CDR2 YYEKEE (reference sequence). Deletions cut 2 bases from V and 9 bases from J, with 15 bases between. The CDR3 is 14 amino acids. Supplemented by reference TRBV5-5 and TRBJ2-4, the full variable domain reads DAGVTQSPTHLIKTRGQQVTLRCSPISGHKSVSWYQQVLGQGPQFIFQYYEKEERGRGNFPDRFSARQFPNYSSELNVNALLLGDSALYLCASSFPNDVGIQYFGAGTRLSVL.

This clonotype showed up many times. V is TRBV6-5 and J is TRBJ1-5; the D is unclear. V dropped 8 bases and J dropped 0 bases, with 14 bases sitting between them. CDR3 length equals 15 residues. Germline lookup yields CDR1 MNHEY and CDR2 SVGAGI. The CDR3 region has the DNA TGTGCCAGCTCCGAAACGGAGGCTAGCAATCAGCCCCAGCATTTT. It codes for CASSETEASNQPQHF.

This clonotype was counted only a few times. V usage is TRBV2 and J usage is TRBJ2-2; D call uncertain. Germline V gene data show CDR1 as SNHLY and CDR2 as FYNNEI. The CDR3 extends over 16 amino acids. V gave up 8 bases and J gave up 4 bases, with 20 bases separating them. The CDR3 region has the DNA TGTGCCAGCGGCCTGCCGACAAGGGCGGTCACCGGGGAGCTGTTTTTT. Its protein product is CASGLPTRAVTGELFF.

The chain combines TRBV28 with TRBJ2-2; possible D gene TRBD2, 5 bases. Germline CDR1 and CDR2: MDHEN and SYDVKM. This CDR3 spans 15 amino acids. V lost 5 bases, J lost 3 bases, and 13 bases lay in between. The CDR3 here is CASSIGRFDTGELFF. For the CDR3, the DNA is TGTGCCAGCAGTATTGGGAGATTTGACACCGGGGAGCTGTTTTTT.

V and J are TRBV7-8 and TRBJ2-7; D may match TRBD1 or TRBD2 (5 bases each). V was shortened by 4 bases and J by 2 bases, with 12 bases between the two germline ends. The CDR3 is 14 amino acids. Germline CDR1 and CDR2: SGHVS and FQNEAQ. This CDR3 is CASSSQGDAYEQYV. The CDR3 DNA follows: TGTGCCAGCAGCTCCCAAGGGGACGCCTACGAGCAGTACGTC.

This clonotype was seen a handful of times. The CDR3 spells CASSLERGGTEAFF. CDR3 in DNA: TGCGCCAGCAGCCTCGAGAGAGGGGGCACTGAAGCTTTCTTT. The gene calls are TRBV4-3 and TRBJ1-1, with D maybe TRBD1 (6 bases). Per the germline V gene, CDR1 is LGHNA and CDR2 is YSLEER. CDR3 size: 14 residues. V was trimmed by 4 bases and J by 4 bases, leaving 13 bases between them.

In this sample, this clonotype turned up a few times. The chain joins TRBV20-1 to TRBJ2-3; D not certain. V was cut by 2 bases and J by 5 bases, with 5 bases left in between. The CDR3 is made up of 11 amino acids. Germline V CDR1 and CDR2: DFQATT, SNEGSKA (reference sequence). DNA of the CDR3: TGCAGTGCTAGAATTGGAGATACGCAGTATTTT. Translation gives CSARIGDTQYF.

This clonotype was counted a few times. V and J are TRBV25-1 and TRBJ2-6, with D uncertain. V lost 8 bases to trimming and J lost 0 bases, with 5 bases between them. CDR1 is MGHDK, CDR2 SYGVNS, per germline. The CDR3 has 13 amino acids. The CDR3 nucleotides are TGTGCCAGCGAGAGCTCTGGGGCCAACGTCCTGACTTTC. It codes for CASESSGANVLTF.

The chain couples TRBV20-1 to TRBJ2-1; 11 nucleotides match TRBD2. Germline values: CDR1 DFQATT, CDR2 SNEGSKA (reference sequence). CDR3 length: 16 amino acids. The trim removed 3 bases at V and 4 bases at J, leaving 8 bases unmatched. The CDR3 nucleotides are TGCAGTGCTAGCGGGTACGGACTAGCGGGTTACAATGAGCAGTTCTTC. Amino acid sequence: CSASGYGLAGYNEQFF.